The clone carrying this TCR beta chain was recorded at least ten times. The data were obtained in a study of low-dose radiotherapy and immunotherapy resistance in tumors. Study at large: Cohort 1 received 0.5 Gy per fraction every 2 weeks, totaling 6.5 Gy.

TRAV- and TRBV-specific primers, spanning alpha and beta chains, primed first-strand cDNA. For amplifying TCRs, the PCR ran for approximately 18 cycles with Phusion, which was used together with a constant-region primer and the adapter on the V primers. Amplification of isolated mRNA was accomplished via in vitro transcription. A single record per CDR3 protein comes from TCRdb applying MiXCR to the reads. The sample lists tens of thousands of distinct CDR3 sequences; about a sixth were seen once. This CDR3 has 13 amino acids. Trimming pared 10 bases from V and 2 bases from J, leaving 14 bases between. Germline CDR1 LNHDA, CDR2 SQIVND (reference sequence). Described time point: before trial treatment. Each patient who was eligible had an advanced solid tumor with no tumor-infiltrating lymphocytes.

The clonotype was recovered from a male donor with prostate cancer. The V call is TRBV19, the J call TRBJ2-5; D not certain. Source: PBMCs, taken before treatment. The CDR3 DNA follows: TGTGCCACCCAGGCGTTAGGTCAAGAGACCCAGTACTTC. Protein: CATQALGQETQYF.